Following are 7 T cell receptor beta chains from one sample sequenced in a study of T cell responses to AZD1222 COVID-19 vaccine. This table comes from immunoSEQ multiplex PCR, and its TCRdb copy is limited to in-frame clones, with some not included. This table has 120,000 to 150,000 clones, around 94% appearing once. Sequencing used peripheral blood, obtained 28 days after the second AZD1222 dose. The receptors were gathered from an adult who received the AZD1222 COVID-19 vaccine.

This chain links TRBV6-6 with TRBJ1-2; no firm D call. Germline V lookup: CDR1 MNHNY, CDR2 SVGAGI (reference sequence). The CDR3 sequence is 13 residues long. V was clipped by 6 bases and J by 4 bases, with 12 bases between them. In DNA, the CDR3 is TGTGCCAGCAGCTCAAGGACCCCCTATGGCTACACCTTC. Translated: CASSSRTPYGYTF.

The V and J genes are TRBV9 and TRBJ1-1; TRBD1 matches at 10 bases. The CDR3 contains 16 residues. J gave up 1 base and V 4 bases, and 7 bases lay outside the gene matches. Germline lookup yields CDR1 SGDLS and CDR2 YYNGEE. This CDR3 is CASSLGTGAGNTEAFF. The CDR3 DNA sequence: TGTGCCAGCAGCCTAGGGACAGGGGCAGGGAACACTGAAGCTTTCTTT.

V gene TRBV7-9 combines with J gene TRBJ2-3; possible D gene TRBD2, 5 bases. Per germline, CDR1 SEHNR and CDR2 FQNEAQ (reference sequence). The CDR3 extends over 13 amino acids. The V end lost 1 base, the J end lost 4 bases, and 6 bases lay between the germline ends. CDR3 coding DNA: TGTGCCAGCAGCTTAGGCGGGTCAGATACGCAGTATTTT. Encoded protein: CASSLGGSDTQYF.

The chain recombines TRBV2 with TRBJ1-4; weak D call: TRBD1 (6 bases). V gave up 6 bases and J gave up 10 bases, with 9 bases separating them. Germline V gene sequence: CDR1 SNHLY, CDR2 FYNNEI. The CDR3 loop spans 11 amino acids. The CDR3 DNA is TGTGCCAGCAGGTCCAGGGGAAAACTGTTTTTT. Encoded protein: CASRSRGKLFF. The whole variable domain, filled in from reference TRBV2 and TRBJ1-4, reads EPEVTQTPSHQVTQMGQEVILRCVPISNHLYFYWYRQILGQKVEFLVSFYNNEISEKSEIFDDQFSVERPDGSNFTLKIRSTKLEDSAMYFCASRSRGKLFFGSGTQLSVL.

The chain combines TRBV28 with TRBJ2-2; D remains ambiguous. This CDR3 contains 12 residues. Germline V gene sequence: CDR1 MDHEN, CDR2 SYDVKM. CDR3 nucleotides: TGTGCAGCCTGGGCGAACACCGGGGAGCTGTTTTTT. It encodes CAAWANTGELFF.

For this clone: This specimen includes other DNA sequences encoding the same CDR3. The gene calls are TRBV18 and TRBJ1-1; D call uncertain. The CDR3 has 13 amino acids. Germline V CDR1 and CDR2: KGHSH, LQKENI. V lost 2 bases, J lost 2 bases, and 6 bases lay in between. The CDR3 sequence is CASSPGVNTEAFF. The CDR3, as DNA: TGTGCCAGCTCACCAGGGGTAAACACTGAAGCTTTCTTT.

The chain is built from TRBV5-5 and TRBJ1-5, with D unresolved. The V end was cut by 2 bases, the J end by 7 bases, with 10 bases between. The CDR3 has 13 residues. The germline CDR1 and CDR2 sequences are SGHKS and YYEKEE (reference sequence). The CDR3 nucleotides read TGTGCCAGCAGCTTCGGCCAATTACAGCCCCAGCATTTT. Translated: CASSFGQLQPQHF.